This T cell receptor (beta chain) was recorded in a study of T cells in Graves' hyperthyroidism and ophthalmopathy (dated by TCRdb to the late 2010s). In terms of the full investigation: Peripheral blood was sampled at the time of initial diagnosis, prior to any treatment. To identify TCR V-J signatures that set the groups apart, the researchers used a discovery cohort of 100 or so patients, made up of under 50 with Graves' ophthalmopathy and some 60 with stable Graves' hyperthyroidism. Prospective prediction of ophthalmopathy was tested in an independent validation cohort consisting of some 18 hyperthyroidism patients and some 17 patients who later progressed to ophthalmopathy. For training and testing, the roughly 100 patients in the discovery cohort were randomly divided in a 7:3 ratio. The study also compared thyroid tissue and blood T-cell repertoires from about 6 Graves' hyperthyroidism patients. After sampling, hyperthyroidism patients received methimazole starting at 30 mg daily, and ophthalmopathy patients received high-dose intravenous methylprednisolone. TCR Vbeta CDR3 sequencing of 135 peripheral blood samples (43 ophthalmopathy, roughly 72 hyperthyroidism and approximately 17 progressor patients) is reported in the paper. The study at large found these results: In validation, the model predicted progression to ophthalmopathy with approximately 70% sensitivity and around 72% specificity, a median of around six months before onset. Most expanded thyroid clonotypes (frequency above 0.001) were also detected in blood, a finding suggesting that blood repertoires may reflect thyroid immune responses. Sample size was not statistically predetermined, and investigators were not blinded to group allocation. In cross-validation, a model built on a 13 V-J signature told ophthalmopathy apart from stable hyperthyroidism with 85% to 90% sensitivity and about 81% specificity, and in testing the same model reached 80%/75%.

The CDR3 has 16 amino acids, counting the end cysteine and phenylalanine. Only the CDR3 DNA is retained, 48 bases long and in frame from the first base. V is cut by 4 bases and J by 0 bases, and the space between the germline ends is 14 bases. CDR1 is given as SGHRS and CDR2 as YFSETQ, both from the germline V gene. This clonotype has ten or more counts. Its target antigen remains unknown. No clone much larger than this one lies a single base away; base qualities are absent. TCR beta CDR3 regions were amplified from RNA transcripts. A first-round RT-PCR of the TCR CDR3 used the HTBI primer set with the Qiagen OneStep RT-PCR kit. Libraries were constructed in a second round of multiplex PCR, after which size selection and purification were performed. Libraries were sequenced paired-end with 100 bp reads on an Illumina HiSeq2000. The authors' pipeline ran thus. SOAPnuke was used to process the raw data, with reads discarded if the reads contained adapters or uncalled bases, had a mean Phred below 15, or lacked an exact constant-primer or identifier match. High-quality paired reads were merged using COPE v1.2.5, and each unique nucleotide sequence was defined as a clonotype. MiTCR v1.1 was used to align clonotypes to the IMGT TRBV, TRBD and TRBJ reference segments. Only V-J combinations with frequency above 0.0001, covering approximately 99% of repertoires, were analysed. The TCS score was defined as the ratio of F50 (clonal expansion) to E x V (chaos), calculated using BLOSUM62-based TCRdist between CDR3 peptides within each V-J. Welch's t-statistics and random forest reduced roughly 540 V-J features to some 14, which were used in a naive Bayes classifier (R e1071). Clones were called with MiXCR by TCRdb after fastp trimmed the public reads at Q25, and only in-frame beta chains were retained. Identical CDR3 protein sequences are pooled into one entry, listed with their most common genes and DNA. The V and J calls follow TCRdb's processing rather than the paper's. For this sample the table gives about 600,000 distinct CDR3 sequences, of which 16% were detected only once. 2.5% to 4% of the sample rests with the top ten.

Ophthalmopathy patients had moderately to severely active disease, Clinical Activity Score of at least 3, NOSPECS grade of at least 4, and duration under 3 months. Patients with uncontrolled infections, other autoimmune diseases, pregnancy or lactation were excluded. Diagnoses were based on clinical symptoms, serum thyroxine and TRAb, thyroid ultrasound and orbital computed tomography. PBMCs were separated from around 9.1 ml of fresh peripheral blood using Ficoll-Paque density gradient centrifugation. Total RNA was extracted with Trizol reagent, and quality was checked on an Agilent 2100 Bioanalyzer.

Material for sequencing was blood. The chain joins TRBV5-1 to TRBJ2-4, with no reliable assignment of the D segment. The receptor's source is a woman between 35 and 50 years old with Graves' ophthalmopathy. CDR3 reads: CASSGDPALAKNIQYF. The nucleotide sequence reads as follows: TGCGCCAGCAGCGGGGATCCCGCGCTAGCCAAAAACATTCAGTACTTC.